This T cell receptor beta chain was sequenced in a study of cytomegalovirus exposure and HLA in healthy donors. The CDR3 runs 14 residues. V lost 6 bases and J 6 bases, leaving 15 bases between the germline ends. Germline V gene sequence: CDR1 LNHDA, CDR2 SQIVND (reference sequence). With regard to this clone: Its specificity is not known.

Study-level results: V segments that were indistinguishable, TRBV6-2 and TRBV6-3 among them, were omitted from analysis.

A multiplex PCR was run with 60 Vbeta primers and 13 Jbeta primers. Only in-frame clones appear in the TCRdb table, and some are missing; sequencing was by immunoSEQ multiplex PCR. The sample holds roughly 100,000 clones, roughly four fifths seen once. Donors counted as nominally healthy when sampled, yet unrecorded immune exposures were likely. The sample taken for sequencing was PBMCs. The sequence was collected from a man between 35 and 55 years old in good health and CMV-seropositive. This chain connects TRBV19 to TRBJ2-1; possibly TRBD1 for D (6 bases). In DNA form, the CDR3 reads TGTGCCAGTAGCCTGGGTTACAGGGTCAATGAGCAGTTCTTC. Encoded protein: CASSLGYRVNEQFF.